The 29 T cell receptor beta chains listed next were all sequenced from one sample in a study of technical replicates of blood from several donors (dated by TCRdb to between 2016 and 2019). Preparation of the library involved the immunoSEQ multiplex PCR assay. Sourced from immuneACCESS, this table was stored by TCRdb with only in-frame sequences that have V and J called. A share of the clones is absent; for the studies checked, an unresolved V gene accounts for under half, and the remainder has no known explanation. Counted in this sample were 60,000 to 85,000 clones; 90% to 95% of them appeared once. Together, the top ten hold around 0.37% of the sample. Sequencing was carried out using T cells isolated from PBMCs. The origin of the receptors is a human donor in good health.

The gene calls are TRBV30 and TRBJ1-2, with D possibly matching TRBD1 (6 bases). CDR1 and CDR2 from the germline V gene are GTSNPN and SVGIG (reference sequence). This CDR3 comprises 12 residues. The V and J ends lost 7 bases and 5 bases respectively, with 14 bases between them. In DNA, the CDR3 is TGTGCCTACAGGGTCCTAGGATATGGCTACACCTTC. Translated, it gives CAYRVLGYGYTF.

The CDR3 here is CSVPRGGGKAFF. The CDR3 DNA reads TGCAGCGTTCCCCGTGGGGGGGGCAAAGCGTTCTTC. The chain has TRBV29-1 and TRBJ2-1; the D gene is possibly TRBD2 (7 bases). The CDR3 sequence is 12 residues long. Looked up from germline, CDR1 is SQVTM and CDR2 is ANQGSEA. The V end was cut by 5 bases, the J end by 15 bases, with 20 bases between.

V gene TRBV5-1 combines with J gene TRBJ2-7, with 10 bases identical to TRBD2. Germline V gene lookup returns CDR1 SGHRS and CDR2 YFSETQ. The ends lost 6 bases at V and 3 bases at J; junction bases unmatched: 6. This CDR3 spans 14 amino acids. The DNA for the CDR3 is TGCGCCAGCAAGAGGACTAGCGGTAACTACGAGCAGTACTTC. This gives the protein CASKRTSGNYEQYF.

DNA for the CDR3: TGTGCCATCAGTCCGGGACTAGCGGGATATTGGCCAGATACGCAGTATTTT. It yields the protein CAISPGLAGYWPDTQYF. The chain joins TRBV10-3 to TRBJ2-3, with 13 bases identical to TRBD2. V was clipped by 5 bases and J by 4 bases; unmatched bases: 9. Germline V gene data show CDR1 as ENHRY and CDR2 as SYGVKD. The CDR3 sequence is 17 residues long.

This chain links TRBV4-1 with TRBJ2-5; D not resolved. Trimming removed 2 bases from V and 5 bases from J, with 21 bases in between. The CDR3 is 17 amino acids. Germline V gene data show CDR1 as MGHRA and CDR2 as YSYEKL. The CDR3 DNA reads TGCGCCAGCAGCCAAAGGCGAGGAGTAAGGATTGGGGAGACCCAGTACTTC. This codes for CASSQRRGVRIGETQYF.

The chain joins TRBV7-9 to TRBJ2-7; TRBD2 might be the D (5 bases). The CDR3 loop spans 15 amino acids. Germline CDR1 and CDR2: SEHNR and FQNEAQ (reference sequence). Between the trimmed V and J ends, which lost 3 bases and 5 bases, there was a span of 17 bases. The CDR3 region has the DNA TGTGCCAGCAGCTTGGTGAATCATGCGGGCCACGAGCAGTACTTC. Translated, it gives CASSLVNHAGHEQYF.

The J gene is TRBJ1-2, the V gene TRBV14; the match to TRBD1 covers 8 bases. Germline V gives CDR1 SGHDN, CDR2 FVKESK. The CDR3 has 15 amino acids. The V and J ends lost 6 bases and 4 bases, in that order; junction bases with no gene match: 10. The CDR3: CASSLTTGAAYGYTF. CDR3 DNA sequence: TGTGCCAGCAGTCTAACGACAGGGGCGGCCTATGGCTACACCTTC.

The chain is built from TRBV28 and TRBJ1-2, with TRBD1 matching over 12 bases. V trimming: 7 bases; J trimming: 4 bases; junction bases outside the gene matches: 7. The CDR3 is made up of 15 amino acids. Germline V gene sequence: CDR1 MDHEN, CDR2 SYDVKM. Written as DNA, the CDR3 is TGTGCCAGCAACTCCGGGACAGGGGGCATCTATGGCTACACCTTC. It is translated as CASNSGTGGIYGYTF.

The V gene is TRBV28, the J gene TRBJ1-5, with TRBD1 matching 7 bases. Germline V gene data show CDR1 as MDHEN and CDR2 as SYDVKM. The CDR3 is 14 residues long. V lost 6 bases, J lost 3 bases, and 5 bases stayed unmatched. CDR3 sequence reads: CASSSGGNNQPQHF. In DNA form, the CDR3 reads TGTGCCAGCAGCTCAGGGGGAAACAATCAGCCCCAGCATTTT.

This chain links TRBV5-4 with TRBJ2-3; no definite D call. The CDR3 totals 12 residues. Looked up from germline, CDR1 is SGHNT and CDR2 is YYREEE (reference sequence). Trimming stripped 4 bases from V and 5 bases from J, with 8 bases between. The CDR3 DNA reads as TGTGCCAGCAGCGAGGATCTAGATACGCAGTATTTT. Translation: CASSEDLDTQYF.

The V gene is TRBV28, the J gene TRBJ1-2; D ambiguous. Looked up from germline, CDR1 is MDHEN and CDR2 is SYDVKM. The CDR3 consists of 14 residues. V was pared by 3 bases and J by 1 base, with 9 bases between. The CDR3 loop reads CASSFPGVNYGYTF. CDR3 bases: TGTGCCAGCAGTTTCCCGGGAGTTAACTATGGCTACACCTTC.

The J gene is TRBJ1-3, the V gene TRBV29-1; 7 bases align to TRBD1. The CDR3 extends over 13 amino acids. Germline V CDR1 and CDR2: SQVTM, ANQGSEA. V dropped 0 bases and J dropped 4; count of bases not matched to a gene: 0. The CDR3 DNA reads as TGCAGCGTTGAAGAGGACAGGGGAAACACCATATATTTT. Amino acid sequence: CSVEEDRGNTIYF. Full variable domain (outside the CDR3, taken from reference TRBV29-1 and TRBJ1-3): SAVISQKPSRDICQRGTSLTIQCQVDSQVTMMFWYRQQPGQSLTLIATANQGSEATYESGFVIDKFPISRPNLTFSTLTVSNMSPEDSSIYLCSVEEDRGNTIYFGEGSWLTVV.

The V gene is TRBV5-1, the J gene TRBJ2-1; 8 bases are a match to TRBD1. V shed 6 bases and J 7 bases; nucleotides not matched to a gene: 12. Germline CDR1 is SGHRS and CDR2 is YFSETQ. The CDR3 runs 15 residues. CDR3 loop: CASTKGGDRPNEQFF. The DNA of the CDR3 is TGCGCCAGCACCAAAGGTGGGGACAGGCCAAATGAGCAGTTCTTC.

This rearrangement joins TRBV11-2 to TRBJ2-5; D might be TRBD2 (6 bases). The CDR3 totals 15 residues. V was clipped by 1 base and J by 4 bases, with 13 bases between them. Germline CDR1 is SGHAT and CDR2 is FQNNGV. CDR3: CASSLARGLVETQYF. CDR3 in DNA: TGTGCCAGCAGCTTAGCCCGGGGGTTGGTAGAGACCCAGTACTTC.

The chain combines TRBV9 with TRBJ2-1, with TRBD1 as a possible D gene (5 bases). CDR1 SGDLS and CDR2 YYNGEE come from the germline V gene. The CDR3 totals 18 residues. Trimming left V 4 bases short and J 2 bases short, with 22 bases between. CDR3 nucleotide sequence: TGTGCCAGCAGCCCCCGACCCAACAGGTACACAACCTACAATGAGCAGTTCTTC. It translates to CASSPRPNRYTTYNEQFF.

This clone is a singleton in its sample. This chain links TRBV9 with TRBJ2-1, with unresolved D. The V end lost 5 bases, the J end lost 2 bases, and 5 bases lay between the germline ends. Germline CDR1 and CDR2: SGDLS and YYNGEE. This CDR3 contains 12 residues. CDR3 DNA sequence: TGTGCCAGCAGTTCTACCTACAATGAGCAGTTCTTC. This translates into CASSSTYNEQFF.

This clone was counted once. No DNA is shown, since the ends of the CDR3 on it are uncertain; the CDR3 is the one TCRdb lists. V gene TRBV9 combines with J gene TRBJ1-2; the table's TRBD1 call for D was not verified on the DNA. The CDR3 has 13 amino acids, counting both end residues. CDR1 and CDR2 from the germline V gene are SGDLS and YYNGEE. CDR3 residues: CASSVASGSYATF.

The genes are TRBV2 and TRBJ2-1; 9 positions agree with TRBD2. Germline CDR1 is SNHLY and CDR2 is FYNNEI. This CDR3 is built from 16 residues. With 5 bases clipped from V and 9 bases from J, the junction kept 14 bases outside the gene matches. The CDR3 is CASSSPSGAGGGEQFF. Written as DNA, the CDR3 is TGTGCCAGCAGTTCCCCCTCTGGAGCGGGAGGAGGTGAGCAGTTCTTC.

This rearrangement joins TRBV10-3 to TRBJ2-3, with unresolved D. Looked up from germline, CDR1 is ENHRY and CDR2 is SYGVKD. There are 14 residues in the CDR3. Between the trimmed V and J ends, which lost 0 bases and 5 bases, there was a span of 9 bases. In DNA form, the CDR3 reads TGTGCCATCAGTGAGTCCCTACCAGGAGATACGCAGTATTTT. The encoded protein is CAISESLPGDTQYF.

This clone has a single count. The V gene is TRBV4-1, the J gene TRBJ2-5; D may be TRBD1 (6 bases). CDR1 MGHRA and CDR2 YSYEKL come from the germline V gene. Trimming left V 4 bases short and J 5 bases short, with 14 bases between. This CDR3 spans 14 amino acids. CDR3 in amino acids: CASSLGTGWETQYF. The DNA for the CDR3 is TGCGCCAGCAGCCTAGGAACAGGGTGGGAGACCCAGTACTTC.

The chain combines TRBV5-1 with TRBJ1-2, with TRBD1 matching 10 bases. Germline V gene lookup returns CDR1 SGHRS and CDR2 YFSETQ. The CDR3 contains 15 residues. Losses at the gene ends were 4 bases for V and 5 bases for J; bases not matched to a gene: 8. CDR3 amino acids: CASSPRTGGEYGYTF. In DNA form, the CDR3 reads TGCGCCAGCAGCCCAAGGACAGGGGGAGAGTATGGCTACACCTTC.

CDR3 region: CASSRSTEAFF. DNA for the CDR3: TGCGCCAGCAGCCGCAGCACTGAAGCTTTCTTT. The V call is TRBV4-1, the J call TRBJ1-1; D remains unclear. The CDR3 is made up of 11 amino acids. The germline V gene encodes CDR1 MGHRA and CDR2 YSYEKL. Trimming took off 4 bases at V and 4 bases at J, with 4 bases between the two ends.

This chain links TRBV10-3 with TRBJ2-1, with 9 bases identical to TRBD1. This CDR3 has 13 amino acids. CDR1 is ENHRY and CDR2 is SYGVKD in the germline V gene. With V trimmed by 4 bases and J by 8 bases, 3 bases remained unmatched. The CDR3 nucleotides are TGTGCCATCAGTGGGGACAGGGTATATGAGCAGTTCTTC. The encoded protein is CAISGDRVYEQFF.

V and J are TRBV11-3 and TRBJ1-5, with D tentatively TRBD1 (5 bases). V was clipped by 0 bases and J by 8 bases, with 23 bases between them. Germline assignment: CDR1 SGHNT and CDR2 YENEEA. CDR3 length: 18 amino acids. The CDR3 DNA reads as TGTGCCAGCAGCTTAGATCTGGGCAGGGTACGAGGAAGGGAGCCCCAGCATTTT. This sequence encodes CASSLDLGRVRGREPQHF.

In its sample, this clone was seen a few times. The chain links TRBV18 to TRBJ1-3, with TRBD1 identical over 10 bases. This CDR3 is 16 amino acids long. V shed 5 bases, J shed 5 bases, and the junction held 9 bases outside the gene matches. The germline gives CDR1 KGHSH, CDR2 LQKENI. The CDR3 loop reads CASSVGQGISRNTIYF. The CDR3 nucleotides read TGTGCCAGCTCAGTGGGACAGGGGATATCCAGAAACACCATATATTTT.

The chain has TRBV28 and TRBJ1-4; D is unresolved. CDR3 length: 13 residues. CDR1 and CDR2 from the germline V gene are MDHEN and SYDVKM. The ends were cut back, 4 bases at V and 4 bases at J, with 7 bases in the middle. The CDR3 bases are TGTGCCAGCAGTTCAGGACTTAATGAAAAACTGTTTTTT. Translation: CASSSGLNEKLFF.

V gene TRBV30 combines with J gene TRBJ1-4; no firm D call. The ends were cut back, 2 bases at V and 8 bases at J, with 15 bases in the middle. In germline, CDR1 is GTSNPN, CDR2 SVGIG (reference sequence). The CDR3 is 14 amino acids. The CDR3 loop reads CAWSPGGNSEKLFF. The DNA of the CDR3 is TGTGCCTGGAGTCCCGGTGGTAACAGCGAAAAACTGTTTTTT.

The chain employs TRBV11-3 and TRBJ1-4, with unresolved D. Germline V gives CDR1 SGHNT, CDR2 YENEEA. The CDR3 spans 14 residues. V was cut by 4 bases and J by 7 bases, with 13 bases left in between. This chain's CDR3 is CASSSPPIGEKLFF. CDR3 sequence (DNA): TGTGCCAGCAGCTCCCCTCCTATTGGTGAAAAACTGTTTTTT. Variable domain in full (rest from reference TRBV11-3 and TRBJ1-4): EAGVVQSPRYKIIEKKQPVAFWCNPISGHNTLYWYLQNLGQGPELLIRYENEEAVDDSQLPKDRFSAERLKGVDSTLKIQPAELGDSAVYLCASSSPPIGEKLFFGSGTQLSVL.

This clone has just one count. The CDR3 sequence: CASSFVAGLNYGYTF. The CDR3 DNA is TGTGCCAGCAGTTTCGTGGCAGGGCTAAACTATGGCTACACCTTC. The V gene is TRBV27, the J gene TRBJ1-2; TRBD1 is a possible D gene (5 bases). Per the germline V gene, CDR1 is MNHEY and CDR2 is SMNVEV (reference sequence). CDR3 length: 15 amino acids. V lost 3 bases and J 2 bases, leaving 13 bases between the germline ends.